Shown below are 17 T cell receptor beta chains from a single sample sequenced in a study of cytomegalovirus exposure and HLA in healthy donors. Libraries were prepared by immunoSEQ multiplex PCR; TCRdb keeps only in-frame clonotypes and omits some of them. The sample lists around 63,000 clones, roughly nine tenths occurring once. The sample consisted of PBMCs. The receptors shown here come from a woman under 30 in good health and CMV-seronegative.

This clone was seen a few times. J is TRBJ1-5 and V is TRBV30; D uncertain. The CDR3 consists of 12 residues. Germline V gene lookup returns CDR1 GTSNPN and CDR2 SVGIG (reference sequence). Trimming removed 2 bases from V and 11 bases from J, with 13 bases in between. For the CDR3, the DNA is TGTGCCTGGAGTACCCTAGGTTTGGCCCAGCATTTT. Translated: CAWSTLGLAQHF.

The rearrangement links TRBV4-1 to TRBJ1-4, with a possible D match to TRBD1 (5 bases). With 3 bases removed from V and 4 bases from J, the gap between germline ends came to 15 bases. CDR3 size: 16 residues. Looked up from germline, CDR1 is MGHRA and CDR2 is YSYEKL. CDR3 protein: CASSQVRGPGNEKLFF. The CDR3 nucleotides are TGCGCCAGCAGCCAGGTGCGGGGACCCGGTAATGAAAAACTGTTTTTT.

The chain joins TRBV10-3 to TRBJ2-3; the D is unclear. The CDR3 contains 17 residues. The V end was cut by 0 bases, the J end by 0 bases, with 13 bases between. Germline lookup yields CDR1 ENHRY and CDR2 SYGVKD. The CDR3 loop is CAISESRRKASTDTQYF. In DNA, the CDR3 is TGTGCCATCAGTGAGTCGCGGCGGAAGGCTAGCACAGATACGCAGTATTTT.

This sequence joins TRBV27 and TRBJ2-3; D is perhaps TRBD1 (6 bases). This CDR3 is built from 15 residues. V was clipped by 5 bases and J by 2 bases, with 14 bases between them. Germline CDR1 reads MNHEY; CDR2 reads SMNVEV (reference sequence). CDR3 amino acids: CASSQRRGPTDTQYF. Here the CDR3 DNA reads TGTGCCAGCAGTCAACGCAGGGGCCCCACAGATACGCAGTATTTT.

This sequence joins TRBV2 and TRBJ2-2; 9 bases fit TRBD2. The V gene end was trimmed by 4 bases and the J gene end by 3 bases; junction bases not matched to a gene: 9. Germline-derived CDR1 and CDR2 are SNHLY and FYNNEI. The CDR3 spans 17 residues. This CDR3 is CASSGFAGTSHTGELFF. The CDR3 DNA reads TGTGCCAGCAGTGGATTCGCCGGGACTAGCCACACCGGGGAGCTGTTTTTT.

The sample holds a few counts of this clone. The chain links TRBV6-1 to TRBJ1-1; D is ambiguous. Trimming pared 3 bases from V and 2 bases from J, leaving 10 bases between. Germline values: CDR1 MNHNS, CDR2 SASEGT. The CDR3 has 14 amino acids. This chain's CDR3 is CASSEAGSNTEAFF. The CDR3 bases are TGTGCCAGCAGTGAGGCAGGCTCTAACACTGAAGCTTTCTTT.

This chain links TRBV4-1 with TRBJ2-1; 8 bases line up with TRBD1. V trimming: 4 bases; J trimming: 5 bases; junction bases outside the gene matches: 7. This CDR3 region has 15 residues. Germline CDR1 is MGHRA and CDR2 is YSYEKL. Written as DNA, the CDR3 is TGCGCCAGCAGCCGCCCGGGACAGGCTGACAATGAGCAGTTCTTC. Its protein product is CASSRPGQADNEQFF.

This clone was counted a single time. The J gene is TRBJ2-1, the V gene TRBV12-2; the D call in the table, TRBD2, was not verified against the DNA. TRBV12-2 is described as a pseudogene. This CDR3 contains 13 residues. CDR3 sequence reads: CASRPPPRNEQFF. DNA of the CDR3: TGTGCAAGTCGCCCTCCTCCCCGCAATGAGCAGTTCTTC.

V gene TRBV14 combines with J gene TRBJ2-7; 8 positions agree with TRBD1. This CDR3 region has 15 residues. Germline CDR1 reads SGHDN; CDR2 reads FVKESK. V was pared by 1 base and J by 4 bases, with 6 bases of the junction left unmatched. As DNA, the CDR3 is TGTGCCAGCAGCCAAGTCGGGACAGGCCCGTACGAGCAGTACTTC. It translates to CASSQVGTGPYEQYF.

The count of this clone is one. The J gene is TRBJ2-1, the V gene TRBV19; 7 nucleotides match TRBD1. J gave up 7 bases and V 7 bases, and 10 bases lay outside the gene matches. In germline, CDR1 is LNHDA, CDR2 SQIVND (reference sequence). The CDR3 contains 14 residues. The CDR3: CASNLKGASNEQFF. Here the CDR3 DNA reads TGTGCCAGTAACCTTAAGGGGGCTTCTAATGAGCAGTTCTTC.

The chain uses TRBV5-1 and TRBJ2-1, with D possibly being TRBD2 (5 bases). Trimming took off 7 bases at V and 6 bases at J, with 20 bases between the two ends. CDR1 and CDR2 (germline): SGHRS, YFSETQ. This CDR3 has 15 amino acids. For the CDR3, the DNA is TGCGCCAGCGACACAACGGGGATTGGGAGCAATGAGCAGTTCTTC. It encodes CASDTTGIGSNEQFF.

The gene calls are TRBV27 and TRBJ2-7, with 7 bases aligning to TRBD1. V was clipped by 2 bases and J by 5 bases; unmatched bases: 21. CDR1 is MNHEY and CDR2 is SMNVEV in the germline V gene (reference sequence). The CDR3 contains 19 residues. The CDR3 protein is CASSLGDIAQGTDSHEQYF. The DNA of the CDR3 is TGTGCCAGCAGTTTAGGGGACATCGCACAAGGGACAGATTCCCACGAGCAGTACTTC.

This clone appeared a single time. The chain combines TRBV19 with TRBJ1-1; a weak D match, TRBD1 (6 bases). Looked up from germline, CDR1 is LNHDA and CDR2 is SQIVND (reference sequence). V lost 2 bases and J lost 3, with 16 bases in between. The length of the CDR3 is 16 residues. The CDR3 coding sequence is TGTGCCAGTAGTATACTGCCATACAGGGTGGACACTGAAGCTTTCTTT. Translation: CASSILPYRVDTEAFF.

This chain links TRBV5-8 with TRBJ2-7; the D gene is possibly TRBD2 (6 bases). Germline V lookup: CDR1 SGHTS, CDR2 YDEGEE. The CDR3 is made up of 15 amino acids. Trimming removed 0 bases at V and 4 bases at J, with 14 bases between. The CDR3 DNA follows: TGTGCCAGCAGCTTGGAGGGTGGAGGGGAGTACGAGCAGTACTTC. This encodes CASSLEGGGEYEQYF. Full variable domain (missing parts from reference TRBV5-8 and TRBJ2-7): EAGVTQSPTHLIKTRGQQATLRCSPISGHTSVYWYQQALGLGLQFLLWYDEGEERNRGNFPPRFSGRQFPNYSSELNVNALELEDSALYLCASSLEGGGEYEQYFGPGTRLTVT.

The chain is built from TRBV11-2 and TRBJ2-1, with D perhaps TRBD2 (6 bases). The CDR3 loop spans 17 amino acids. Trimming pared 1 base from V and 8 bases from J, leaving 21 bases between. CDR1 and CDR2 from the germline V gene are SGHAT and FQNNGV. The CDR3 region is CASSLGGAGGIIHEQFF. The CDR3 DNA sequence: TGTGCCAGCAGCTTAGGGGGAGCCGGGGGAATAATCCATGAGCAGTTCTTC.

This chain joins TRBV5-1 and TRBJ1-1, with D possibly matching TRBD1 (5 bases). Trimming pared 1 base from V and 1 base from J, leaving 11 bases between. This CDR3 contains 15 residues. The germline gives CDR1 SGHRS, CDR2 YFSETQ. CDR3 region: CASSLTGVTNTEAFF. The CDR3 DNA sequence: TGCGCCAGCAGCTTGACGGGGGTAACGAACACTGAAGCTTTCTTT.

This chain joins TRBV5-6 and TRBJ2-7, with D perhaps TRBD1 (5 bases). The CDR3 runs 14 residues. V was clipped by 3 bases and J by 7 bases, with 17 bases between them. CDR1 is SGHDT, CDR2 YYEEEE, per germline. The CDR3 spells CASSSGSYSREQYF. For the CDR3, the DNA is TGTGCCAGCAGCTCAGGGTCCTATTCGAGGGAGCAGTACTTC.